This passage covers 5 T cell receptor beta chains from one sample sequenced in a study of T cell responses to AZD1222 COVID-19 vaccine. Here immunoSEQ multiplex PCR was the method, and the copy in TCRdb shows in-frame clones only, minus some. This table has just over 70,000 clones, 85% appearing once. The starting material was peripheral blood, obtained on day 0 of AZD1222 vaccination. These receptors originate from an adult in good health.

In DNA, the CDR3 is TGTGCCAGCAGCTCTAGGGGGGCGGATGGAGGCGGGGAGCTGTTTTTT. Protein sequence: CASSSRGADGGGELFF. V gene TRBV11-2 combines with J gene TRBJ2-2; either TRBD1 or TRBD2 may supply D (6 bases each). Germline V lookup: CDR1 SGHAT, CDR2 FQNNGV. This CDR3 has 16 residues. Trimming cost V 4 bases and J 7 bases, with 19 bases left between them.

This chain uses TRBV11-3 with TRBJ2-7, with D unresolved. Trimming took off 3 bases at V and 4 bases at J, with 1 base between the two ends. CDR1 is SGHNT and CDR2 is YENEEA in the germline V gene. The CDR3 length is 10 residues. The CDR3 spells CASSFYEQYF. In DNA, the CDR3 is TGTGCCAGCAGCTTTTACGAGCAGTACTTC. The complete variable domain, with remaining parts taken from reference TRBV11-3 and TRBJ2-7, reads EAGVVQSPRYKIIEKKQPVAFWCNPISGHNTLYWYLQNLGQGPELLIRYENEEAVDDSQLPKDRFSAERLKGVDSTLKIQPAELGDSAVYLCASSFYEQYFGPGTRLTVT.

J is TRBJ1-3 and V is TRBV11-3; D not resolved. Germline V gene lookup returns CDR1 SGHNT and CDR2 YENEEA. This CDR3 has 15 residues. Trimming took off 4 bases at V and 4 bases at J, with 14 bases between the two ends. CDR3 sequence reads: CASSYTAGRGNTIYF. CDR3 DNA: TGTGCCAGCAGCTACACAGCCGGCCGGGGAAACACCATATATTTT.

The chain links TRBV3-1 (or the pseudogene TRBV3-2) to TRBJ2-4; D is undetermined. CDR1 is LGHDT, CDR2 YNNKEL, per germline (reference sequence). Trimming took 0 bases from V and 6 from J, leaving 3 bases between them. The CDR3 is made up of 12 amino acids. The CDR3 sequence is CASSQEGNIQYF. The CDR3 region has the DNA TGTGCCAGCAGCCAAGAGGGAAACATTCAGTACTTC.

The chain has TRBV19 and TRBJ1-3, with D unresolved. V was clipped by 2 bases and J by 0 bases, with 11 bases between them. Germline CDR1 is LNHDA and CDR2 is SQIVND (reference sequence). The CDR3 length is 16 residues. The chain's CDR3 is CASSISFRSSGNTIYF. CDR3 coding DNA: TGTGCCAGTAGTATAAGCTTTCGGAGCTCTGGAAACACCATATATTTT.